These 30 T cell receptor beta chains originate from one sample sequenced in a study of T cells after yellow fever vaccination. TCRdb redid the calling of the 5' RACE reads with MiXCR, one entry per CDR3 protein. The repertoire includes about 16,000 distinct CDR3 sequences, about 4.1% of them detected once, and 0.4% sits in the top ten. The sequencing here drew on PBMCs, either bulk or a sorted T-cell subset (CD4+, CD8+, memory, or dextramer-sorted; not recorded which), taken 15 days after the yellow fever booster vaccination. These receptors all stem from a man aged 25-45 years who received the YFV17D yellow fever vaccine.

By sample fraction, this clonotype is medium-sized (0.01 to 0.1%). The rearrangement joins TRBV29-1 to TRBJ2-7, with D uncertain. The germline V gene encodes CDR1 SQVTM and CDR2 ANQGSEA. The V end was cut by 4 bases, the J end by 2 bases, with 12 bases between. CDR3 length: 13 residues. The CDR3 reads CSVAVLPAYEQYF. As DNA, the CDR3 is TGCAGCGTTGCAGTGCTTCCCGCCTACGAGCAGTACTTC.

This clonotype was observed at least ten times. J is TRBJ2-7 and V is TRBV6-5; TRBD1 agrees at 7 bases. Losses at the gene ends were 5 bases for V and 3 bases for J; bases not matched to a gene: 13. Germline V gives CDR1 MNHEY, CDR2 SVGAGI. CDR3 size: 16 residues. The CDR3 DNA reads TGTGCCAGCAGTAATGGACAGGCCCTTAGAATCTACGAGCAGTACTTC. It translates to CASSNGQALRIYEQYF.

There are many counts of this clonotype. The DNA of the CDR3 is TGTGCCAGCAGTTACTCTGGGCTTACAACGAACACCGGGGAGCTGTTTTTT. Translating it yields CASSYSGLTTNTGELFF. The rearrangement joins TRBV6-5 to TRBJ2-2; D gene uncertain. Looked up from germline, CDR1 is MNHEY and CDR2 is SVGAGI. V lost 0 bases to trimming and J lost 0 bases, with 11 bases between them. The CDR3 runs 17 residues.

This clonotype was detected many times. This chain connects TRBV5-4 to TRBJ2-2; D ambiguous. The CDR3 is 13 residues long. Trimming shortened V by 3 bases and J by 6 bases, and 9 bases separated the two germline ends. Germline assignment: CDR1 SGHNT and CDR2 YYREEE (reference sequence). CDR3 nucleotides: TGTGCCAGCAGCTGGACCGAAGCCGGGGAGCTGTTTTTT. This encodes CASSWTEAGELFF.

The rearrangement joins TRBV6-2 or TRBV6-3 to TRBJ2-1, with 8 bases aligning to TRBD1. Germline CDR1 MNHEY, CDR2 SVGEGT. V was pared by 4 bases and J by 4 bases, with 6 bases of the junction left unmatched. This CDR3 has 15 amino acids. In DNA form, the CDR3 reads TGTGCCAGCAGTTCGCCGGGACAGGAATACAATGAGCAGTTCTTC. This sequence encodes CASSSPGQEYNEQFF.

This clonotype has a count of ten or more. This rearrangement joins TRBV29-1 to TRBJ1-1, with 10 bases identical to TRBD1. Germline assignment: CDR1 SQVTM and CDR2 ANQGSEA. The CDR3 sequence is 14 residues long. The trim removed 4 bases at V and 6 bases at J, leaving 8 bases unmatched. The CDR3 region is CSVGLTGGFAEAFF. CDR3 bases: TGCAGCGTTGGTTTGACAGGGGGCTTCGCTGAAGCTTTCTTT.

This clonotype was counted at least ten times. The V call is TRBV30, the J call TRBJ2-1; the match to TRBD2 covers 16 bases. The CDR3 has 17 amino acids. Per the germline V gene, CDR1 is GTSNPN and CDR2 is SVGIG (reference sequence). V trimming: 2 bases; J trimming: 8 bases; junction bases outside the gene matches: 9. The CDR3 region has the DNA TGTGCCTGGAGTAAGGGACTAGCGGGAGGGCCTTTCTATGAGCAGTTCTTC. Its protein product is CAWSKGLAGGPFYEQFF.

The chain employs TRBV7-6 and TRBJ2-2; D is ambiguous. Trimming pared 1 base from V and 1 base from J, leaving 7 bases between. Germline V CDR1 and CDR2: SGHVS, FNYEAQ. The CDR3 has 15 amino acids. CDR3 in amino acids: CASSLEVENTGELFF. CDR3 bases: TGTGCCAGCAGCTTAGAGGTTGAGAACACCGGGGAGCTGTTTTTT. Complete variable domain (other parts from reference TRBV7-6 and TRBJ2-2): GAGVSQSPRYKVTKRGQDVALRCDPISGHVSLYWYRQALGQGPEFLTYFNYEAQQDKSGLPNDRFSAERPEGSISTLTIQRTEQRDSAMYRCASSLEVENTGELFFGEGSRLTVL.

This clonotype was counted at least ten times. The rearrangement joins TRBV5-1 to TRBJ2-3; tentative D call: TRBD2 (5 bases). V lost 7 bases and J 2 bases, leaving 11 bases between the germline ends. The germline gives CDR1 SGHRS, CDR2 YFSETQ. The length of the CDR3 is 13 residues. CDR3 region: CASSGLYTDTQYF. The CDR3 DNA follows: TGCGCCAGCTCAGGACTTTACACAGATACGCAGTATTTT.

The table lists this clonotype with many counts. The chain links TRBV6-1 to TRBJ2-2; perhaps TRBD1 as D (5 bases). Trimming pared 6 bases from V and 4 bases from J, leaving 27 bases between. This CDR3 is 19 amino acids long. The V gene's germline CDR1 is MNHNS and CDR2 SASEGT. The chain's CDR3 is CASRDDSLVRLSRTGELFF. Written as DNA, the CDR3 is TGTGCCAGCAGGGATGACAGTTTGGTTCGATTGTCGCGCACCGGGGAGCTGTTTTTT.

This clonotype appeared many times. J is TRBJ2-1 and V is TRBV3-1; 10 positions agree with TRBD2. J lost 10 bases, V lost 0 bases, and 15 bases had no gene match. The CDR3 totals 18 residues. The germline gives CDR1 LGHDT, CDR2 YNNKEL (reference sequence). The CDR3 nucleotides read TGTGCCAGCAGCCAAGAGATCCGGACTAGCGGTCCGGGGAGAGAGCAGTTCTTC. Amino acid sequence: CASSQEIRTSGPGREQFF.

In this sample, this clonotype is medium-sized. The chain recombines TRBV7-7 with TRBJ2-7, with D hard to call. CDR1 is SSHAT and CDR2 is FNYEAQ in the germline V gene (reference sequence). Trimming left V 3 bases short and J 0 bases short, with 12 bases between. This CDR3 has 15 amino acids. CDR3 nucleotides: TGTGCCAGCAGCTTGTCCGGGTCCACCTCCTACGAGCAGTACTTC. This codes for CASSLSGSTSYEQYF. Combining the CDR3 with reference TRBV7-7 and TRBJ2-7 gives the whole variable domain GAGVSQSPRYKVTKRGQDVTLRCDPISSHATLYWYQQALGQGPEFLTYFNYEAQPDKSGLPSDRFSAERPEGSISTLTIQRTEQRDSAMYRCASSLSGSTSYEQYFGPGTRLTVT.

This clonotype has ten or more counts. The chain carries TRBV6-5 and TRBJ2-7; no clear D gene. From germline, CDR1 is MNHEY and CDR2 SVGAGI. The ends were cut back, 8 bases at V and 0 bases at J, with 11 bases in the middle. The CDR3 is made up of 13 amino acids. CDR3 sequence (DNA): TGTGCCAGCCAACGCTACAGCTCCTACGAGCAGTACTTC. Protein: CASQRYSSYEQYF.

This clonotype came up many times. The chain joins TRBV5-6 to TRBJ2-2; 7 bases are shared with TRBD2. This CDR3 is built from 15 residues. The V gene's germline CDR1 is SGHDT and CDR2 YYEEEE. The J segment lost 5 bases and the V segment lost 7 bases, leaving 11 bases of the junction unmatched. For the CDR3, the DNA is TGTGCCAGCCGAGAGCGGGATTTGAGGACCGGGGAGCTGTTTTTT. Translation gives CASRERDLRTGELFF.

This clonotype turned up a few times. This chain connects TRBV18 to TRBJ2-1; D not certain. Trimming stripped 4 bases from V and 8 bases from J, with 12 bases between. Germline CDR1 KGHSH, CDR2 LQKENI. CDR3 size: 13 residues. The chain's CDR3 is CASSRAGRDEQFF. The CDR3 DNA reads TGTGCCAGCTCACGGGCAGGTAGGGATGAGCAGTTCTTC.

This clonotype was seen at least ten times. The J gene is TRBJ1-6, the V gene TRBV19; 9 positions agree with TRBD1. Germline V lookup: CDR1 LNHDA, CDR2 SQIVND (reference sequence). The length of the CDR3 is 15 residues. J gave up 10 bases and V 4 bases, and 8 bases lay outside the gene matches. CDR3 bases: TGTGCCAGTAGTACGACGGACAGGGGAGGATCACCCCTCCACTTT. This translates into CASSTTDRGGSPLHF.

This clonotype appeared many times. J is TRBJ2-5 and V is TRBV20-1; 7 bases are a match to TRBD2. CDR1 DFQATT and CDR2 SNEGSKA come from the germline V gene (reference sequence). The CDR3 is 15 amino acids. V lost 3 bases to trimming and J lost 5 bases; unmatched junction nucleotides: 12. The CDR3 loop reads CSASSSGDSGETQYF. The CDR3 DNA sequence: TGCAGTGCTAGTTCCAGCGGGGACTCGGGGGAGACCCAGTACTTC.

This clonotype was picked up many times. The chain uses TRBV18 and TRBJ1-5; 7 bases align to TRBD1. Germline CDR1 KGHSH, CDR2 LQKENI. J lost 7 bases, V lost 4 bases, and 16 bases had no gene match. The CDR3 totals 17 residues. The CDR3 spells CASSQGGSNRGDQPQHF. In nucleotides, the CDR3 is TGTGCCAGCTCACAGGGAGGTTCAAACAGGGGAGACCAGCCCCAGCATTTT.

This clonotype was found many times. The chain carries TRBV4-3 and TRBJ2-2; 9 bases line up with TRBD2. The trim removed 1 base at V and 3 bases at J, leaving 6 bases unmatched. Germline V gene data show CDR1 as LGHNA and CDR2 as YSLEER. The length of the CDR3 is 17 residues. The chain's CDR3 is CASSQGSGSPHTGELFF. The CDR3 nucleotides read TGCGCCAGCAGCCAAGGTAGCGGGAGTCCGCACACCGGGGAGCTGTTTTTT.

With regard to this clonotype: A much larger clone lies a single base off, so this may be a read error. The chain has TRBV20-1 and TRBJ2-1; D is tentatively TRBD1 or TRBD2 (7 bases each). Germline-derived CDR1 and CDR2 are DFQATT and SNEGSKA (reference sequence). CDR3 length: 17 amino acids. The chain's CDR3 is CCALALPQGRGYNEQFF. The CDR3 DNA reads TGCTGTGCTCTTGCCCTCCCACAGGGGAGGGGGTACAATGAGCAGTTCTTC.

This clonotype was seen a handful of times. A read error may be the cause here, since a much bigger clone is one base away. This chain uses TRBV6-5 with TRBJ1-2, with D hard to call. This CDR3 spans 13 amino acids. CDR1 is MNHEY and CDR2 is SVGAGI in the germline V gene. V lost 5 bases, J lost 5 bases, and 12 bases lay in between. CDR3 coding DNA: TGTGCCAGCAGTCTACATACACGGTATGGCTACACCTTC. Its translation is CASSLHTRYGYTF.

This clonotype was observed at least ten times. This rearrangement joins TRBV5-4 to TRBJ2-4; the D gene could be TRBD1 or TRBD2 (5 bases each). The germline CDR1 and CDR2 sequences are SGHNT and YYREEE (reference sequence). Trimming shortened V by 4 bases and J by 10 bases, and 21 bases separated the two germline ends. There are 15 residues in the CDR3. The CDR3 is CASSADGTTAIIQYF. CDR3 DNA sequence: TGTGCCAGCAGCGCGGACGGGACGACAGCAATAATTCAGTACTTC.

The sample holds many counts of this clonotype. This sequence joins TRBV7-6 and TRBJ1-5, with D perhaps matching TRBD1 (5 bases). Trimming stripped 2 bases from V and 0 bases from J, with 14 bases between. Germline CDR1 and CDR2: SGHVS and FNYEAQ. The CDR3 has 17 residues. The CDR3 DNA is TGTGCCAGCAGCTTATTTGGGGGGACCAATAGCAATCAGCCCCAGCATTTT. Its protein is CASSLFGGTNSNQPQHF. The whole variable domain, remainder taken from reference TRBV7-6 and TRBJ1-5, is GAGVSQSPRYKVTKRGQDVALRCDPISGHVSLYWYRQALGQGPEFLTYFNYEAQQDKSGLPNDRFSAERPEGSISTLTIQRTEQRDSAMYRCASSLFGGTNSNQPQHFGDGTRLSIL.

This clonotype was detected many times. This chain joins TRBV29-1 and TRBJ2-7, with 13 bases identical to TRBD2. The germline V gene encodes CDR1 SQVTM and CDR2 ANQGSEA. This CDR3 is built from 16 residues. V lost 4 bases and J lost 1; bases outside the gene matches: 7. The CDR3 spells CSVVPGTSGVSYEQYF. The CDR3 bases are TGCAGCGTTGTTCCGGGGACTAGCGGGGTGTCCTACGAGCAGTACTTC.

There are many counts of this clonotype. The chain carries TRBV19 and TRBJ2-5; tentatively, D is TRBD1 (6 bases). This CDR3 is built from 14 residues. The V and J ends lost 4 bases and 9 bases respectively, with 18 bases between them. Germline loops: CDR1 LNHDA, CDR2 SQIVND (reference sequence). The CDR3 nucleotides read TGTGCCAGTAGTACGGACAGAGACAACAAGCCCCAGTACTTC. Translating it yields CASSTDRDNKPQYF.

The sample holds many counts of this clonotype. The V gene is TRBV5-4, the J gene TRBJ2-7, with 7 bases lining up with TRBD2. The CDR3 totals 14 residues. Germline V gene lookup returns CDR1 SGHNT and CDR2 YYREEE (reference sequence). The V gene end was trimmed by 4 bases and the J gene end by 1 base; junction bases not matched to a gene: 5. The CDR3 region has the DNA TGTGCCAGCAGCCACGGACTAGAATCCTACGAGCAGTACTTC. It is translated as CASSHGLESYEQYF.

By frequency in the sample, this clonotype is medium-sized. V and J are TRBV10-1 and TRBJ2-7, with a possible D match to TRBD1 (7 bases). Trimming left V 6 bases short and J 4 bases short, with 10 bases between. Germline V CDR1 and CDR2: WNHNN, SYGVQD (reference sequence). This CDR3 comprises 12 residues. DNA of the CDR3: TGCGCCAGCAGGACAGGGAGGTACGAGCAGTACTTC. As protein: CASRTGRYEQYF.

This clonotype was detected ten times or more. The CDR3 loop is CASSQAGHQETQYF. In nucleotides, the CDR3 is TGTGCCAGCAGCCAAGCAGGTCACCAAGAGACCCAGTACTTC. The chain recombines TRBV3-1 with TRBJ2-5; D unclear. Germline V gene data show CDR1 as LGHDT and CDR2 as YNNKEL (reference sequence). This CDR3 is built from 14 residues. V shed 1 base and J shed 0 bases, with 6 bases lying between them.

This clonotype was detected many times. CDR3 protein: CASSPHPPQAGFADTQYF. For the CDR3, the DNA is TGTGCCAGCAGCCCCCACCCGCCCCAGGCAGGTTTCGCAGATACGCAGTATTTT. The chain has TRBV7-6 and TRBJ2-3; no definite D call. The CDR3 loop spans 18 amino acids. CDR1 is SGHVS, CDR2 FNYEAQ, per germline. V was shortened by 5 bases and J by 4 bases, with 25 bases between the two germline ends.

This clonotype came up many times. V is TRBV19 and J is TRBJ2-5; 14 nucleotides align to TRBD2. After removal of 6 bases from V and 5 bases from J, the junction contained 8 bases not matched to a gene. CDR3 length equals 16 residues. Germline CDR1 LNHDA, CDR2 SQIVND (reference sequence). For the CDR3, the DNA is TGTGCCAGTAGCCTGACTAGCGGGAGGGCCCGGGAGACCCAGTACTTC. It yields the protein CASSLTSGRARETQYF. Supplemented by reference TRBV19 and TRBJ2-5, the full variable domain reads DGGITQSPKYLFRKEGQNVTLSCEQNLNHDAMYWYRQDPGQGLRLIYYSQIVNDFQKGDIAEGYSVSREKKESFPLTVTSAQKNPTAFYLCASSLTSGRARETQYFGPGTRLLVL.